A single sample gave rise to the 5 T cell receptor beta chains below, sequenced in a study of CD8+ T cells in alopecia areata. Extraction of RNA preceded its reverse transcription into cDNA, which served as the sequencing template. Clones were sequenced by immunoSEQ multiplex PCR, and TCRdb holds only the in-frame ones, with some missing. The data contain roughly 200,000 clones, roughly three fifths of them singletons. Sequences were obtained from CD8+ T cells sorted from blood. The receptors originated from a human donor in good health.

This clone was seen more than once but under ten times. The chain joins TRBV5-1 to TRBJ2-7; D might be TRBD2 (6 bases). The CDR3 spans 11 residues. From germline, CDR1 is SGHRS and CDR2 YFSETQ. The V end was cut by 5 bases, the J end by 7 bases, with 10 bases between. CDR3 coding DNA: TGCGCCAGCAGTACGGCGGGGGAGCAGTACTTC. Its translation: CASSTAGEQYF.

Note on this clone: As the CDR3 is not closed by the conserved phenylalanine or tryptophan, this likely results from a read error. The rearrangement links TRBV28 to TRBJ1-2; D is unresolved. CDR1 is MDHEN and CDR2 is SYDVKM in the germline V gene. V was cut by 5 bases and J by 2 bases, with 3 bases left in between. CDR3 length equals 11 residues. The CDR3 sequence: CASSHNYGYTL. The CDR3, as DNA: TGTGCCAGCAGTCACAACTATGGCTACACCCTC.

The CDR3 reads CASSPTRHLGLRKRDTQYF. Here the CDR3 DNA reads TGCGCCAGCAGCCCAACCCGCCATCTGGGTCTAAGGAAGAGAGATACGCAGTATTTT. The chain couples TRBV5-1 to TRBJ2-3; D remains ambiguous. The CDR3 totals 19 residues. The germline CDR1 and CDR2 sequences are SGHRS and YFSETQ. The ends were cut back, 4 bases at V and 5 bases at J, with 29 bases in the middle.

The V call is TRBV5-6, the J call TRBJ2-2; unclear D gene. Germline lookup yields CDR1 SGHDT and CDR2 YYEEEE. Trimming cost V 0 bases and J 6 bases, with 9 bases left between them. The CDR3 contains 14 residues. In nucleotides, the CDR3 is TGTGCCAGCAGCTTGGAAGTTGACTCCGGGGAGCTGTTTTTT. This translates into CASSLEVDSGELFF.

The rearrangement uses TRBV29-1 and TRBJ2-1; D not resolved. Trimming cost V 2 bases and J 4 bases, with 15 bases left between them. The CDR3 consists of 15 residues. Per the germline V gene, CDR1 is SQVTM and CDR2 is ANQGSEA. CDR3 nucleotide sequence: TGCAGCGTTGAATTGAAGGCAACCTCTTACAATGAGCAGTTCTTC. Translated, it gives CSVELKATSYNEQFF.